Given below is one T cell receptor (beta chain) in context. What it recognizes is unknown. The CDR3 has 13 residues. In germline, CDR1 is MNHNS, CDR2 SASEGT. The germline V and J ends were trimmed by 4 bases and 4 bases, with 10 bases remaining between them. The data were taken from a study of cytomegalovirus exposure and HLA in healthy donors. Whole-study context: The 120 validation repertoires matched the 650 to 850 first-cohort repertoires in platform, a later analysis reported.

Overall study findings and caveats: Overall, roughly 150 TCR beta chains were annotated as cytomegalovirus-associated.

Libraries were prepared by immunoSEQ multiplex PCR; TCRdb keeps only in-frame clonotypes and omits some of them. The table lists some 130,000 clones, roughly four fifths of them singletons. The chain has TRBV6-1 and TRBJ2-5, with no clear D. The clonotype originates from a man aged 25 to 40 in good health and CMV-seropositive. Material: PBMCs. CDR3 region: CASSAPSLETQYF. The CDR3 nucleotides read TGTGCCAGCAGTGCCCCTTCTTTAGAGACCCAGTACTTC.